This T cell receptor (beta chain) appears in the sequencing data of a study of T-cell reconstitution after alpha-beta-depleted transplantation in children. Study-level results: T-cell counts and diversity were attributed mostly to newly produced T cells one year after transplant. Some patients showed high day-60 TCRbeta diversity, which derived from surviving recipient T cells and thymic progenitors. Two months or so post-transplant, alpha-beta T cells reportedly derived from several hundred expanded graft clones.

The germline V gene encodes CDR1 SEHNR and CDR2 FQNEAQ (reference sequence). The CDR3 is 14 residues long. Deletions cut 1 base from V and 4 bases from J, with 8 bases between. A library of TCRbeta sequences, prepared with unique molecular identifiers, was generated. TCRdb re-called the PCR reads with MiXCR, one entry per CDR3 protein. Of 600,000 to 700,000 distinct CDR3 sequences listed, about 12% were seen once; the top ten hold roughly 0.84%. A word on this clonotype: Its antigen is currently unknown.

The rearrangement links TRBV7-9 to TRBJ2-1, with D unclear. This specimen consisted of PBMCs, obtained before TCRalphabeta/CD19-depleted stem cell transplant. The TCR was taken from a girl aged 2 to 9 with congenital amegakaryocytic thrombocytopenia, due to receive a stem cell transplant. The CDR3 DNA sequence: TGTGCCAGCAGCTTAGAAGTAGAGTACAATGAGCAGTTCTTC. This translates into CASSLEVEYNEQFF.